The clone carrying this T cell receptor beta chain was picked up a small number of times. Its antigen is undetermined. TCRdb analysed the reads with MiXCR anew, one entry per CDR3 protein. The data show under 150,000 distinct CDR3 sequences, with roughly 9% seen just once and around 9.1% held by the top ten. These data are taken from a study of T cell repertoires in cytomegalovirus infection. Study in general: Indications came from public TCR beta signatures; they pointed to CMV infection and to a matching HLA type. Study-wide points: CMV-specific TCR beta clonotypes restricted by HLA-C dominated the ex vivo response. Accumulated public TCR beta family frequency recognized individuals carrying CMV together with the relevant HLA.

J gave up 10 bases and V 5 bases, and 8 bases lay outside the gene matches. The length of the CDR3 is 13 residues. CDR1 is SQVTM and CDR2 is ANQGSEA in the germline V gene. The J gene is TRBJ1-6, the V gene TRBV29-1; the match to TRBD1 covers 7 bases. The clonotype was recovered from a human donor in good health (CMV status not recorded). Some clones in this sample may be carry-over from other donors' samples. The material sequenced was PBMCs. The CDR3 sequence is CSVRQGQGSPLHF. The CDR3 DNA reads TGCAGCGTTCGACAGGGACAAGGGTCACCCCTCCACTTT.